This TCR beta chain was retrieved from a study of T cell responses to AZD1222 COVID-19 vaccine. This table comes from immunoSEQ multiplex PCR, and its TCRdb copy is limited to in-frame clones, with some not included. The data show roughly 86,000 clones, with 80% to 90% seen just once and roughly 29% held by the top ten. Overall study results and limits: Spike-specific TCR depth and breadth grew after two AZD1222 doses. Donor demographics were predominantly white British with a female majority; clonal diversity may be underestimated. All repertoire sampling was performed exclusively after the peak T cell response. Reports say nearly half of spike-specific TCRs go after unmutated variant regions.

Note on this clone: Its antigen is unidentified.

This CDR3 spans 15 amino acids. With V trimmed by 4 bases and J by 5 bases, 7 bases remained unmatched. Germline CDR1 is MNHEY and CDR2 is SMNVEV (reference sequence). The input for sequencing was peripheral blood, taken on day 0 of AZD1222 vaccination. The sequence came from an adult in good health. V gene TRBV27 combines with J gene TRBJ1-5, with 8 bases aligning to TRBD1. The CDR3 region is CASSSGTGGYQPQHF. CDR3 nucleotides: TGTGCCAGCAGTTCTGGAACAGGGGGTTATCAGCCCCAGCATTTT.